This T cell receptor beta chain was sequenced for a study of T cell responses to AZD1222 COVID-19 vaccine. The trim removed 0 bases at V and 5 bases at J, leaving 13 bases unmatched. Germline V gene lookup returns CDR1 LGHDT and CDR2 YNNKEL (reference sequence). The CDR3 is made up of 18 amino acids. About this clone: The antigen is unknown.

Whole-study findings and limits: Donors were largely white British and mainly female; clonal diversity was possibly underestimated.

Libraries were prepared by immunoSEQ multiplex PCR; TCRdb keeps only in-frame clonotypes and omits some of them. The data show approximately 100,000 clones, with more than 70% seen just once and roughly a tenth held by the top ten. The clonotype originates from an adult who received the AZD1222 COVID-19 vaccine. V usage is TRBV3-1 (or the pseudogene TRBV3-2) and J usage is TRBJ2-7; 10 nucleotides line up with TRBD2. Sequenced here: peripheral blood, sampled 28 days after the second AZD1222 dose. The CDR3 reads CASSQDKRAGGAAHEQYF. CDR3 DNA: TGTGCCAGCAGCCAAGATAAGCGAGCGGGAGGGGCGGCCCACGAGCAGTACTTC.